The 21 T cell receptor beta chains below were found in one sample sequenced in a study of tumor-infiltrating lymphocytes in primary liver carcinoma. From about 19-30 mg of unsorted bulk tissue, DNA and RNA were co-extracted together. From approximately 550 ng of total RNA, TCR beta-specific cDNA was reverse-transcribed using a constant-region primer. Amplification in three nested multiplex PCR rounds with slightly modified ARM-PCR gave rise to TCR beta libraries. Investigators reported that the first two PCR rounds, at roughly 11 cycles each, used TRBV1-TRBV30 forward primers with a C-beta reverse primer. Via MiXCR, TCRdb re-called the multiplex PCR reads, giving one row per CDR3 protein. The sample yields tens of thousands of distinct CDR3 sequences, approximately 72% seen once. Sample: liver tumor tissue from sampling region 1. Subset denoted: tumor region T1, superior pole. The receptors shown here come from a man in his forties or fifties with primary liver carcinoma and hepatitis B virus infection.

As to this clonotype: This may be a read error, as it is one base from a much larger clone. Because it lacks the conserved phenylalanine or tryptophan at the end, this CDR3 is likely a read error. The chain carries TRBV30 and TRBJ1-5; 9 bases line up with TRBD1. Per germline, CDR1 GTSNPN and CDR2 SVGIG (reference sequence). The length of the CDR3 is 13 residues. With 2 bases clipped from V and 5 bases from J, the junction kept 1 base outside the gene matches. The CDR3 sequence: CAWSWDRDQPQHL. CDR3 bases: TGTGCCTGGAGTTGGGACAGGGATCAGCCCCAGCATCTT.

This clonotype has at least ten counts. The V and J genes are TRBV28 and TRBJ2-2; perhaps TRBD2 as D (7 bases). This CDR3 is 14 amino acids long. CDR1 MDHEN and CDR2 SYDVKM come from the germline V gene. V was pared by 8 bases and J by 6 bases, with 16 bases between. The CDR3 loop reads CASLGGQGAGELFF. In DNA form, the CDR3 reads TGTGCCAGCCTCGGGGGGCAGGGAGCCGGGGAGCTGTTTTTT.

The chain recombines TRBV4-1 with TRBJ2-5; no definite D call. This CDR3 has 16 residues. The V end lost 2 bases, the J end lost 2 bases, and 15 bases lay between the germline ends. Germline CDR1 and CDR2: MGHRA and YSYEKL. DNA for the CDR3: TGCGCCAGCAGCCAAACACCCGGAGAGACTCAAGAGACCCAGTACTTC. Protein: CASSQTPGETQETQYF.

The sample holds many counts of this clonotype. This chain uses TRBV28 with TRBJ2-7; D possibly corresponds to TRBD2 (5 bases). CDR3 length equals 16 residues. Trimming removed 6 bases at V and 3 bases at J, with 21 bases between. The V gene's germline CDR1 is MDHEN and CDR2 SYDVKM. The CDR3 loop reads CASRPGSLSLGYEQYF. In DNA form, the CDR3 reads TGTGCCAGCAGGCCTGGGAGTCTCTCTCTTGGCTACGAGCAGTACTTC.

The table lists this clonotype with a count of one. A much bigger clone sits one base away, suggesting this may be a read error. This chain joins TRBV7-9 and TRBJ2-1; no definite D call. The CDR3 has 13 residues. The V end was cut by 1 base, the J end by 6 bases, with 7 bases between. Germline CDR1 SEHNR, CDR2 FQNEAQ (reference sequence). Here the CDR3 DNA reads TGTGCCAGCAGCTTAGGATGGAGCAATGAGCAGTTCTTC. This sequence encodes CASSLGWSNEQFF.

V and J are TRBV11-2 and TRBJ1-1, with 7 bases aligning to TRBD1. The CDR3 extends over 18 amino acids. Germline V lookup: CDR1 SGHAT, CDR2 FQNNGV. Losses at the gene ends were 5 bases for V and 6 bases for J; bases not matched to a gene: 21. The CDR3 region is CASSPGGRGATSDAEAFF. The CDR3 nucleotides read TGTGCCAGCAGCCCGGGGGGCAGGGGGGCGACTAGCGACGCTGAAGCTTTCTTT.

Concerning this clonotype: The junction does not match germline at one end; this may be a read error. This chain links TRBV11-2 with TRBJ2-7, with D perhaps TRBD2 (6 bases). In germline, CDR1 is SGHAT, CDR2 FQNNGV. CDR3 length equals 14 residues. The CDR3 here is CTSNALAGSYEQYF. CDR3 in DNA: TGTACCAGCAACGCACTAGCAGGGTCCTATGAGCAGTACTTC. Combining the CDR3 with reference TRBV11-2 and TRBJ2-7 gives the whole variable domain EAGVAQSPRYKIIEKRQSVAFWCNPISGHATLYWYQQILGQGPKLLIQFQNNGVVDDSQLPKDRFSAERLKGVDSTLKIQPAKLEDSAVYLCTSNALAGSYEQYFGPGTRLTVT.

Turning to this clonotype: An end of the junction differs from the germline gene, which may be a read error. The CDR3 loop reads CASSWLAEGEDMQYF. CDR3 nucleotide sequence: TGTGCCAGCAGCTGGCTAGCGGAGGGGGAGGATATGCAGTATTTT. V gene TRBV5-4 combines with J gene TRBJ2-3; weak D call: TRBD2 (7 bases). From germline, CDR1 is SGHNT and CDR2 YYREEE (reference sequence). The CDR3 totals 15 residues.

CDR3 residues: CASSRGAGDFSGANVLTF. For the CDR3, the DNA is TGTGCCAGCAGCAGGGGGGCAGGGGATTTCTCTGGGGCCAACGTCCTGACTTTC. J is TRBJ2-6 and V is TRBV2; D is possibly TRBD1 (7 bases). The CDR3 is 18 amino acids. V lost 6 bases and J lost 0, with 18 bases in between. Per germline, CDR1 SNHLY and CDR2 FYNNEI.

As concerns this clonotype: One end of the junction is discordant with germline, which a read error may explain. CDR3 DNA: TGTGCCAGCATCTTGATTAGCGGTGGGACAGATACGCGGTATTTT. This gives the protein CASILISGGTDTRYF. J is TRBJ2-3 and V is TRBV12-3 or TRBV12-4, with a possible D match to TRBD1 (7 bases). There are 15 residues in the CDR3.

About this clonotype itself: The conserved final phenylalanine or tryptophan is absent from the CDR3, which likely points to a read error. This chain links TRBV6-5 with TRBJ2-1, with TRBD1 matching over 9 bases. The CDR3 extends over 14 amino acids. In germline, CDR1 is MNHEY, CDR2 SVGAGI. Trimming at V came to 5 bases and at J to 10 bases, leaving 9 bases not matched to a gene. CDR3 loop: CASSKMDRGTEQFL. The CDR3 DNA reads TGTGCCAGCAGTAAAATGGACAGGGGAACCGAGCAGTTCCTC.

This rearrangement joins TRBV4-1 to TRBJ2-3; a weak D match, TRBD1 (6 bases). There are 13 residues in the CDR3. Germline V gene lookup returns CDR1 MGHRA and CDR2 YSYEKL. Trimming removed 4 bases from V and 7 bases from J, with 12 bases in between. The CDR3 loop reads CASSLGQTYTQYF. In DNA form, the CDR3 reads TGCGCCAGCAGCCTTGGACAGACATATACGCAGTATTTT.

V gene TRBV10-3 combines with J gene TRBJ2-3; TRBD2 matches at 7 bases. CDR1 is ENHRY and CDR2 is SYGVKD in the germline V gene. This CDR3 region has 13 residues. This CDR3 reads CVFAGAGVDTQYF. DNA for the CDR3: TGTGTCTTCGCGGGAGCTGGAGTAGATACGCAGTATTTT.

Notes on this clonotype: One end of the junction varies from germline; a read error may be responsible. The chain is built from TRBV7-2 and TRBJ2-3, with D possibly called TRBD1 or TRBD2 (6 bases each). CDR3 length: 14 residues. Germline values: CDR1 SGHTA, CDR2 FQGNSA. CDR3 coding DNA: TGTGCCAGCGGCTTAGGGGGGACTTCTAATACGCAGTATTTT. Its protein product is CASGLGGTSNTQYF. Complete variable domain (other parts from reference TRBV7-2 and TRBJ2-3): GAGVSQSPSNKVTEKGKDVELRCDPISGHTALYWYRQSLGQGLEFLIYFQGNSAPDKSGLPSDRFSAERTGGSVSTLTIQRTQQEDSAVYLCASGLGGTSNTQYFGPGTRLTVL.

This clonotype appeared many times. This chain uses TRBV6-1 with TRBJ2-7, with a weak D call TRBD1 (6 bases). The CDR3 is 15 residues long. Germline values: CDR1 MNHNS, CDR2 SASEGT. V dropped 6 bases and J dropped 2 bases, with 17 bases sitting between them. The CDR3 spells CASSSVDRNPYEQYF. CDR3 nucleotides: TGTGCCAGCAGCAGCGTCGACAGGAACCCCTACGAGCAGTACTTC.

Written as DNA, the CDR3 is TGCGCCAGCAGCCAAGATGCCGGACAGGTGCGGGCTGAAGCTTTCTTT. Amino acids: CASSQDAGQVRAEAFF. The rearrangement links TRBV4-1 to TRBJ1-1, with 7 bases lining up with TRBD1. The J segment lost 6 bases and the V segment lost 0 bases, leaving 10 bases of the junction unmatched. Germline loops: CDR1 MGHRA, CDR2 YSYEKL. The CDR3 covers 16 residues.

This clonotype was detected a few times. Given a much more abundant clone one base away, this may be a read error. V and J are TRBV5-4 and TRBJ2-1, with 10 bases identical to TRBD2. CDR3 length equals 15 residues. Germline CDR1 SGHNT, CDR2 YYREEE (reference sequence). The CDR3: CASTLGLAGVNEQFF. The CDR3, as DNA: TGTGCCAGCACCTTGGGGCTAGCGGGAGTGAATGAGCAGTTCTTC.

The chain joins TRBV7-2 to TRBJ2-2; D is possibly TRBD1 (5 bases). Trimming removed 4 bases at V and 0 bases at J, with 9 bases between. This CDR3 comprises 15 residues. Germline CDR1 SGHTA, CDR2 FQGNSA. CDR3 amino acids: CASSSRQTNTGELFF. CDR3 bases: TGTGCCAGCAGCTCTCGACAGACGAACACCGGGGAGCTGTTTTTT.

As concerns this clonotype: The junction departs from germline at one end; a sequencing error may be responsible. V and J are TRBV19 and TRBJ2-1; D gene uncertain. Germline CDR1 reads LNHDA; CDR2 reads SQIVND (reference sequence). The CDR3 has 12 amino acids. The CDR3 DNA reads TGTGCCAGTAGCATAGTATACAATGAGCAGTTCTTC. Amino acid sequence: CASSIVYNEQFF. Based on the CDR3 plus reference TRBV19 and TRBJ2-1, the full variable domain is DGGITQSPKYLFRKEGQNVTLSCEQNLNHDAMYWYRQDPGQGLRLIYYSQIVNDFQKGDIAEGYSVSREKKESFPLTVTSAQKNPTAFYLCASSIVYNEQFFGPGTRLTVL.

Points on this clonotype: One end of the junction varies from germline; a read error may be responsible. The DNA for the CDR3 is TGTGTCAGCAGTTACTATGGGCAGGGGTTAGAGAATCAGCCCCAACATTTT. It encodes CVSSYYGQGLENQPQHF. This chain connects TRBV6-2 or TRBV6-3 to TRBJ1-5, with a possible D match to TRBD1 (6 bases). The CDR3 extends over 17 amino acids. Germline V gene lookup returns CDR1 MNHEY and CDR2 SVGEGT.

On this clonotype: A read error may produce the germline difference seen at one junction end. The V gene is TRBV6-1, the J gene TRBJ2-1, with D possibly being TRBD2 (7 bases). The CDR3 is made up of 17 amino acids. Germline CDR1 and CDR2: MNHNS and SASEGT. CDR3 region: CTSSPKPGRGAYNGQFF. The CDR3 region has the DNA TGTACCAGCAGTCCTAAGCCCGGCCGGGGGGCTTACAATGGGCAGTTCTTC.